Below, one TCR beta chain is given with its context. The data stem from a study of control samples from healthy donors and cancer patients. The CDR3 runs 13 residues. The V and J ends lost 9 bases and 4 bases, in that order; junction bases with no gene match: 4. From germline, CDR1 is KGHDR and CDR2 SFDVKD. Method: immunoSEQ multiplex PCR; TCRdb's copy keeps in-frame clones and lacks some. The sample carries some 99,000 clones, 90% recorded once. The TCR comes from a human donor in good health. The donor label of this sample is uncertain. The V call is TRBV24-1, the J call TRBJ2-5, with 10 bases lining up with TRBD2. The source material was blood. The chain's CDR3 is CATGSSGGETQYF. In DNA form, the CDR3 reads TGTGCCACCGGTTCTAGCGGGGGAGAGACCCAGTACTTC.